Below are 9 T cell receptor beta chains sequenced from a single sample in a study of blood T cell repertoires in COVID-19. Clones were sequenced by immunoSEQ multiplex PCR, and TCRdb holds only the in-frame ones, with some missing. This sample has around 100,000 clones; approximately 86% occur once, and the top ten carry around 1.6%. The sequencing sample was made of peripheral blood. The receptors originated from a man older than 75 with acute or convalescent COVID-19.

This rearrangement joins TRBV7-3 to TRBJ2-2; no definite D call. The CDR3 is 16 amino acids. CDR1 SGHTA and CDR2 FQGTGA come from the germline V gene. V shed 1 base and J shed 0 bases, with 9 bases lying between them. In DNA, the CDR3 is TGTGCCAGCAGCTTAAAGTCTAGTGCGAACACCGGGGAGCTGTTTTTT. Translating gives CASSLKSSANTGELFF.

The J gene is TRBJ1-5, the V gene TRBV28; 8 bases align to TRBD1. The ends lost 11 bases at V and 7 bases at J; junction bases unmatched: 7. Germline assignment: CDR1 MDHEN and CDR2 SYDVKM. The CDR3 contains 12 residues. The CDR3 DNA follows: TGTGCCGGAGGACAGGGAATACAGCCCCAGCATTTT. Residues: CAGGQGIQPQHF.

CDR3 DNA: TGTGCCAGCAGTTTAAACTCCGGGACTAGCGGGAACAATGAGCAGTTCTTC. Amino acid sequence: CASSLNSGTSGNNEQFF. The chain links TRBV6-2 or TRBV6-3 to TRBJ2-1; TRBD2 matches 13 bases. V shed 4 bases, J shed 5 bases, and the junction held 8 bases outside the gene matches. The V gene's germline CDR1 is MNHEY and CDR2 SVGEGT. The CDR3 contains 17 residues.

This chain connects TRBV18 to TRBJ1-6; D is unresolved. With 1 base removed from V and 8 bases from J, the gap between germline ends came to 12 bases. The CDR3 has 15 residues. Per germline, CDR1 KGHSH and CDR2 LQKENI. The DNA of the CDR3 is TGTGCCAGCTCACCACAACCGATTCGGGATTCACCCCTCCACTTT. This encodes CASSPQPIRDSPLHF. The variable domain in full, completed from reference TRBV18 and TRBJ1-6, reads NAGVMQNPRHLVRRRGQEARLRCSPMKGHSHVYWYRQLPEEGLKFMVYLQKENIIDESGMPKERFSAEFPKEGPSILRIQQVVRGDSAAYFCASSPQPIRDSPLHFGNGTRLTVT.

The chain couples TRBV6-1 to TRBJ2-2; D possibly corresponds to TRBD1 (5 bases). CDR1 MNHNS and CDR2 SASEGT come from the germline V gene. The CDR3 sequence is 14 residues long. V was trimmed by 1 base and J by 3 bases, leaving 6 bases between them. The CDR3 DNA follows: TGTGCCAGCAGTGAAGGGGGCGACACCGGGGAGCTGTTTTTT. Its translation: CASSEGGDTGELFF.

This clone was seen just once. The chain joins TRBV11-2 to TRBJ2-3, with a weak D call TRBD2 (5 bases). V lost 4 bases, J lost 0 bases, and 14 bases lay in between. The CDR3 contains 16 residues. Germline loops: CDR1 SGHAT, CDR2 FQNNGV. The CDR3 region is CASSSQGGRSTDTQYF. CDR3 nucleotides: TGTGCCAGCAGCTCCCAAGGAGGTCGAAGCACAGATACGCAGTATTTT.

About this clone itself: The junction departs from the called germline gene at one end, perhaps through a read error. The rearrangement uses TRBV7-7 and TRBJ2-5; no clear D gene. CDR3 length: 13 amino acids. Looked up from germline, CDR1 is SSHAT and CDR2 is FNYEAQ (reference sequence). Written as DNA, the CDR3 is TGTGCTAGCAGCTTTACTTTCCAAGAGACCCAGTACTTC. Encoded protein: CASSFTFQETQYF. The full variable domain, its missing parts supplied by reference TRBV7-7 and TRBJ2-5, is GAGVSQSPRYKVTKRGQDVTLRCDPISSHATLYWYQQALGQGPEFLTYFNYEAQPDKSGLPSDRFSAERPEGSISTLTIQRTEQRDSAMYRCASSFTFQETQYFGPGTRLLVL.

This sequence joins TRBV5-4 and TRBJ2-1, with 10 bases that match TRBD1. The CDR3 totals 14 residues. CDR1 SGHNT and CDR2 YYREEE come from the germline V gene (reference sequence). With 0 bases clipped from V and 10 bases from J, the junction kept 4 bases outside the gene matches. The CDR3 region is CASSLVTGGNEQFF. The CDR3 DNA is TGTGCCAGCAGCTTGGTGACAGGGGGCAACGAGCAGTTCTTC.

The chain combines TRBV6-6 with TRBJ1-2, with D possibly being TRBD1 (5 bases). The CDR3 is 14 residues long. The germline gives CDR1 MNHNY, CDR2 SVGAGI (reference sequence). The V end lost 6 bases, the J end lost 8 bases, and 19 bases lay between the germline ends. The CDR3 DNA reads TGTGCCAGCAGGATCCCCCGGGGGGACCGAGGCTACACCTTC. This gives the protein CASRIPRGDRGYTF.